This T cell receptor beta chain was captured in a study of human T cells and chemical hapten exposure. Overall study context: Patients were given diphenylcyclopropenone on the scalp weekly across the roughly 25-week study. Patch tests of 0.01% DPC on the upper back were read at 6 days.

Time point indicated: patch test 1, 2 weeks after DPC sensitization. Described treatment: therapeutic diphenylcyclopropenone sensitization with weekly scalp DPC. The study's library attached unique molecular identifiers to single cDNA molecules. Each CDR3 protein gets one entry after TCRdb re-called the RACE reads with MiXCR. Here the sample spans roughly 120,000 distinct CDR3 sequences, approximately 14% being singletons. This clonotype was counted only a few times. The V and J ends lost 7 bases and 8 bases respectively, with 21 bases between them. The CDR3 sequence is 15 residues long. In germline, CDR1 is SGHAT, CDR2 FQDESV (reference sequence).

The input for sequencing was whole blood, taken in connection with sensitization to the hapten diphenylcyclopropenone (DPC). The chain recombines TRBV11-1 with TRBJ2-1; D is possibly TRBD1 (7 bases). The TCR sequence derives from a man younger than 30 with alopecia areata. Some clones in this sample may be carry-over from other donors' samples. This CDR3 is CASTPGGTTGDEQFF. The DNA of the CDR3 is TGTGCCAGCACCCCAGGGGGGACCACCGGGGATGAGCAGTTCTTC.